A selection of T cell receptor beta chains follows, all from one sample in a study of shared clonotypes between healthy human individuals. The assay was immunoSEQ multiplex PCR, and TCRdb's table has in-frame clones only and misses some. The repertoire holds around 2,000,000 clones, with more than 85% as singletons. Sequencing was carried out using naive CD8+ T cells from PBMCs. These receptors were taken from a man aged 18 to 30 in good health. Some clones in this sample may be carry-over from other donors' samples. The CDR3 runs from the conserved cysteine through the conserved F or W. Each record gives: D gene, J gene, clone size, V gene, CDR3 DNA, CDR3 protein. A D gene is named only where the DNA matches it firmly. Clone size appears in some rows only: once, few, many, or a class for an expanded clone.

>NA|TRBJ2-7|NA|TRBV2
TGTGCCAGCTTGGACGAACCGGGGGAGCAGTACTTC
CASLDEPGEQYF
>NA|TRBJ2-6|NA|TRBV19
TGTGCCAGTAGTATCAACCCGTCGGGGGCCAACGTCCTGACTTTC
CASSINPSGANVLTF
>TRBD2|TRBJ2-5|NA|TRBV9
TGTGCCAGCAGCGTAAGCGGGACCGGGAAAGAGACCCAGTACTTC
CASSVSGTGKETQYF
>TRBD2|TRBJ2-1|NA|TRBV7-3
TGTGCCAGCAGCCCTATCCGGACTAGCGGGAGATACGATGAGCAGTTCTTC
CASSPIRTSGRYDEQFF
>NA|TRBJ1-1|NA|TRBV7-9
TGTGCCAGCAGCCCTCCCGTGAACACTGAAGCTTTCTTT
CASSPPVNTEAFF
>TRBD1|TRBJ2-5|NA|TRBV27
TGTGCCAGCAGTGACAGGGTTTACGAGACCCAGTACTTC
CASSDRVYETQYF
>NA|TRBJ1-2|NA|TRBV4-2
TGTGCCAGCAACCCGAGGGGTAGAAGCTATGGCTACACCTTC
CASNPRGRSYGYTF
>NA|TRBJ2-7|NA|TRBV28
TGTGCCAGCAGCTATATTCCCTTGACTAGCTCCTACGAGCAGTACTTC
CASSYIPLTSSYEQYF
>NA|TRBJ2-5|NA|TRBV4-2
TGTGCCAGCAGCCAAGAGAGAGGAGGGGGGACCCAGTACTTC
CASSQERGGGTQYF
>NA|TRBJ2-5|NA|TRBV27
TGTGCCAGCAGTTTACGGCGGGTTCAAGAGACCCAGTACTTC
CASSLRRVQETQYF
>NA|TRBJ2-1|NA|TRBV19
TGTGCCAGTACCCCAGTGGGAAGCTCCTACAATGAGCAGTTCTTC
CASTPVGSSYNEQFF
>NA|TRBJ1-1|NA|TRBV9
TGTGCCAGCAGCGCAAAGAAGACAGAGCTGAACACTGAAGCTTTCTTT
CASSAKKTELNTEAFF
>NA|TRBJ1-5|NA|TRBV9
TGTGCCAGCAGCTCCGGGAACGGAGGGGTTCAGCCCCAGCATTTT
CASSSGNGGVQPQHF
>NA|TRBJ2-3|NA|TRBV7-9
TGTGCCAGCAGCTTAGCGTCCGGGAGCACAGATACGCAGTATTTT
CASSLASGSTDTQYF
>NA|TRBJ2-1|NA|TRBV20-1
TGCAGTGCCTACTATAGAAGATTCCCGTTCTTC
CSAYYRRFPFF
>NA|TRBJ2-1|NA|TRBV5-1
TGCGCCAGCAGCTTGGAGCTCTATGAGCAGTTCTTC
CASSLELYEQFF
>NA|TRBJ2-3|NA|TRBV29-1
TGCAGCGTTGAGGACAGACTAACAGATACGCAGTATTTT
CSVEDRLTDTQYF
>TRBD2|TRBJ2-7|NA|TRBV27
TGTGCCAGCAGTTTTATTAGCGGGAGTAACGAGCAGTACTTC
CASSFISGSNEQYF
>TRBD2|TRBJ2-6|NA|TRBV18
TGTGCCAGCTCAACCCAAATCGACAGTACAGGAGCCGGACTAGCCTCCTCTGGGGCCAACGTCCTGACTTTC
CASSTQIDSTGAGLASSGANVLTF
>NA|TRBJ2-1|NA|TRBV14
TGTGCCAGCAGCCAAGCCGGGGAGATCAACAATGAGCAGTTCTTC
CASSQAGEINNEQFF
>NA|TRBJ2-5|once|TRBV13
TGTGCCAGCAGCTTTTCAGTGGACCTGTACCAAGAGACCCAGTACTTC
CASSFSVDLYQETQYF
>NA|TRBJ2-7|NA|TRBV6-1
TGTGCCAGCAGTGCATCGTTGGCGGGCGGCTACGAGCAGTACTTC
CASSASLAGGYEQYF
>NA|TRBJ2-1|NA|TRBV4-3
TGCGCCAGCAGCCAAGAGCCGGCCTACAATGAGCAGTTCTTC
CASSQEPAYNEQFF
>NA|TRBJ2-5|once|TRBV5-6
TGTGCCAGCAGCAGCACCCGGGGGACCCAGTACTTC
CASSSTRGTQYF
>TRBD2|TRBJ2-1|NA|TRBV6-1
TGTGCCAGCAGAGATAGACTAGCGGGAGTGGATGAGCAGTTCTTC
CASRDRLAGVDEQFF
>NA|TRBJ2-1|NA|TRBV11-3
TGTGCCAGCAGCGGAGAGGACCGGAACGAGCAGTTCTTC
CASSGEDRNEQFF